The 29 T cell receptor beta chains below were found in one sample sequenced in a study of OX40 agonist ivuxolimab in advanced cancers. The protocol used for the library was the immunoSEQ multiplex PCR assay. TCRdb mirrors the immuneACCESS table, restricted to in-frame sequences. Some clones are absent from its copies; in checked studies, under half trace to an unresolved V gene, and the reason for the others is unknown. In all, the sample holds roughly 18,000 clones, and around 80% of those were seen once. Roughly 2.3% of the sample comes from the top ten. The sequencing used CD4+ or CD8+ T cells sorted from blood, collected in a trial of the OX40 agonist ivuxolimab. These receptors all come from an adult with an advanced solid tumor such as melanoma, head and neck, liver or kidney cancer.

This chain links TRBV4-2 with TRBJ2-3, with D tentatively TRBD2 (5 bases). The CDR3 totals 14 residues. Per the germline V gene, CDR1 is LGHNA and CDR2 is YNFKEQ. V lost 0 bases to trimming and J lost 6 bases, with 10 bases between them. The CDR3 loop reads CASSQEGREDTQYF. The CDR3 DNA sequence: TGTGCCAGCAGCCAAGAAGGAAGGGAGGATACGCAGTATTTT.

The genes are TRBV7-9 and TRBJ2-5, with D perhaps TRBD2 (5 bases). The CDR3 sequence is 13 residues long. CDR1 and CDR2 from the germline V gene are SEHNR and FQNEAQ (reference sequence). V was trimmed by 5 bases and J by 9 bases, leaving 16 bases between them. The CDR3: CASSQFNGEAQYF. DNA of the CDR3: TGTGCCAGCAGCCAATTTAACGGGGAAGCCCAGTACTTC.

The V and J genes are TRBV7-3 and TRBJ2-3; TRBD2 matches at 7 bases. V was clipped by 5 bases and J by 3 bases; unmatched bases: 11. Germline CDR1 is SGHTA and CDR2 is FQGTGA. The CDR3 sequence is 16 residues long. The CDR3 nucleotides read TGTGCCAGCAGCCTCACAAGGGGCGGGAGAACAGATACGCAGTATTTT. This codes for CASSLTRGGRTDTQYF.

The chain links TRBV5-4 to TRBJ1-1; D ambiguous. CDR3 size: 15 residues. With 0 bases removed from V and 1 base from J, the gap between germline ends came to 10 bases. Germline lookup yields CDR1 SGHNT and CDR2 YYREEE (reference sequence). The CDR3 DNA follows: TGTGCCAGCAGCTTGGACCCGGGTACGAACACTGAAGCTTTCTTT. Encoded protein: CASSLDPGTNTEAFF.

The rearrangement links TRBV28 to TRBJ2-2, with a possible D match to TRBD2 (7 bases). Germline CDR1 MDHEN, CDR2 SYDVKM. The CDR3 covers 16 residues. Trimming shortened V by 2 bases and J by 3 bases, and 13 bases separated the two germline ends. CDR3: CASSLPGGLDTGELFF. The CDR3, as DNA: TGTGCCAGCAGTTTACCCGGGGGGCTGGACACCGGGGAGCTGTTTTTT.

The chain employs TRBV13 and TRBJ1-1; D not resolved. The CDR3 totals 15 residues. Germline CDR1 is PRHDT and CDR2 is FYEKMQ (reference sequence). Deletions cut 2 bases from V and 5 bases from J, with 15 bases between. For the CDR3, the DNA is TGTGCCAGCAGCTTAAGGTCGCGGGGAAAGACTGAAGCTTTCTTT. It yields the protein CASSLRSRGKTEAFF.

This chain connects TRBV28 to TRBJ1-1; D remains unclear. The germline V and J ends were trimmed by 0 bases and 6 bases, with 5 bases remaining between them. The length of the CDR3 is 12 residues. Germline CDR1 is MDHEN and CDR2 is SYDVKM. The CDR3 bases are TGTGCCAGCAGTTTATGGGCGGCTGAAGCTTTCTTT. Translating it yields CASSLWAAEAFF.

CDR3 in amino acids: CASSSGGRTTDTQYF. The CDR3 nucleotides are TGTGCCAGCTCCTCGGGGGGGAGAACCACAGATACGCAGTATTTT. The rearrangement joins TRBV18 to TRBJ2-3; 8 bases are a match to TRBD2. Germline V CDR1 and CDR2: KGHSH, LQKENI. Trimming removed 6 bases from V and 2 bases from J; junction bases left unmatched: 7. CDR3 length equals 15 residues.

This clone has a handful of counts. CDR3 DNA sequence: TGTGCCAGCAGCGTGCCGGGACTAGCGGGAGAAAAGACCCAGTACTTC. This translates into CASSVPGLAGEKTQYF. This chain links TRBV5-6 with TRBJ2-5; 14 bases line up with TRBD2. The CDR3 is 16 residues long. Germline-derived CDR1 and CDR2 are SGHDT and YYEEEE. V was clipped by 4 bases and J by 6 bases; unmatched bases: 8.

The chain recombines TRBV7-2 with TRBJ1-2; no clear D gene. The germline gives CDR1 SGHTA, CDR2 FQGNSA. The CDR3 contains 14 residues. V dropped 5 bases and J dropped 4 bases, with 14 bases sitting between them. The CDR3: CASSPVDGGYGYTF. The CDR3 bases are TGTGCCAGCAGCCCTGTGGACGGAGGCTATGGCTACACCTTC.

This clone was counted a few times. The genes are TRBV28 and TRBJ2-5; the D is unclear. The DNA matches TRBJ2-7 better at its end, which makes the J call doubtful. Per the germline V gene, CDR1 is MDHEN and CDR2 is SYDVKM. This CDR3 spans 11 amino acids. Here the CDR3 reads CASTFYDEQYF. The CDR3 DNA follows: TGTGCCAGCACTTTTTACGACGAGCAGTACTTC.

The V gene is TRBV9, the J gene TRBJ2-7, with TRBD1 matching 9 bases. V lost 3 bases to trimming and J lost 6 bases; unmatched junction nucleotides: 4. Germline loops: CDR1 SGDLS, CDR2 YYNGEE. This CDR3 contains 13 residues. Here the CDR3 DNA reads TGTGCCAGCAGCGGTACAGGGGGCGGCGAGCAGTACTTC. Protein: CASSGTGGGEQYF.

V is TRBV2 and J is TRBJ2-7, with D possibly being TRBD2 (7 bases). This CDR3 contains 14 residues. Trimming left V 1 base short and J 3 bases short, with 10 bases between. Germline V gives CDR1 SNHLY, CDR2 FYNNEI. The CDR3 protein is CASSEGRGRYEQYF. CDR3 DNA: TGTGCCAGCAGTGAAGGGCGGGGGCGCTACGAGCAGTACTTC.

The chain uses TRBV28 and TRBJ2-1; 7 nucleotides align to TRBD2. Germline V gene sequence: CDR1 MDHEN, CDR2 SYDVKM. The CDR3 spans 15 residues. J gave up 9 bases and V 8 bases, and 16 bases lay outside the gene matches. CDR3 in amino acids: CASLRTHSTGGEQFF. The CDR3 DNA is TGTGCCAGCCTAAGAACACATTCGACGGGAGGTGAGCAGTTCTTC. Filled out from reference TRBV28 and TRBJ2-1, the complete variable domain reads DVKVTQSSRYLVKRTGEKVFLECVQDMDHENMFWYRQDPGLGLRLIYFSYDVKMKEKGDIPEGYSVSREKKERFSLILESASTNQTSMYLCASLRTHSTGGEQFFGPGTRLTVL.

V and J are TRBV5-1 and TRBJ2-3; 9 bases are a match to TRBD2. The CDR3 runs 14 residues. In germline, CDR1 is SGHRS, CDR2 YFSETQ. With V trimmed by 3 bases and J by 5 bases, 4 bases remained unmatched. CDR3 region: CASSSSGNIDTQYF. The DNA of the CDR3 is TGCGCCAGCAGCTCTAGCGGGAATATAGATACGCAGTATTTT.

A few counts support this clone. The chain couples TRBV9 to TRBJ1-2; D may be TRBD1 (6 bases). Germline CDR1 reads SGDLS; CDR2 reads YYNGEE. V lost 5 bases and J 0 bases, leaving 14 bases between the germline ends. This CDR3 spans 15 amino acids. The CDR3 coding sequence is TGTGCCAGCAGTCCGAGACAGGTAGCTAACTATGGCTACACCTTC. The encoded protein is CASSPRQVANYGYTF. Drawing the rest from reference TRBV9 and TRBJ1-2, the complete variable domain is DSGVTQTPKHLITATGQRVTLRCSPRSGDLSVYWYQQSLDQGLQFLIQYYNGEERAKGNILERFSAQQFPDLHSELNLSSLELGDSALYFCASSPRQVANYGYTFGSGTRLTVV.

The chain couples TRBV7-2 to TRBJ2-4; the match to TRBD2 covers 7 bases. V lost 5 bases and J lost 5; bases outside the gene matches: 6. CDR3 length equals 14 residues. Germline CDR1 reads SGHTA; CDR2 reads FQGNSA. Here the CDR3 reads CASSPPSGENIQYF. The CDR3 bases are TGTGCCAGCAGCCCCCCCAGCGGGGAAAACATTCAGTACTTC. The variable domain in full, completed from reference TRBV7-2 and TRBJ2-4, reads GAGVSQSPSNKVTEKGKDVELRCDPISGHTALYWYRQSLGQGLEFLIYFQGNSAPDKSGLPSDRFSAERTGGSVSTLTIQRTQQEDSAVYLCASSPPSGENIQYFGAGTRLSVL.

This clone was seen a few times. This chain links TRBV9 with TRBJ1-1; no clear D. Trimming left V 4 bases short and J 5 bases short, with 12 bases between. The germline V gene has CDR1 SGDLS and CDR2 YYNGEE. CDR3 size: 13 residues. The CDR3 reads CASSHDPGTEAFF. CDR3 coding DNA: TGTGCCAGCAGCCACGACCCGGGGACTGAAGCTTTCTTT.

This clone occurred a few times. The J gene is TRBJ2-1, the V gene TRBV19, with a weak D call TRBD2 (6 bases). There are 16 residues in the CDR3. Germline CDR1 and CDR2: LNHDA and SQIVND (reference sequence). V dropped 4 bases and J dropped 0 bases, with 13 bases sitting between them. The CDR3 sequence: CASSTFSGLSYNEQFF. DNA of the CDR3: TGTGCCAGTAGTACCTTTAGCGGCCTCTCCTACAATGAGCAGTTCTTC.

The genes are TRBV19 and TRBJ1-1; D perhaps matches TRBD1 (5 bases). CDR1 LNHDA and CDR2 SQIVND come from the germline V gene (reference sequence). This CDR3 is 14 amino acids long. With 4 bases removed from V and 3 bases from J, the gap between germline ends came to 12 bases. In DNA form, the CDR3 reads TGTGCCAGTAGTACCCCGCCAGGGCACACTGAAGCTTTCTTT. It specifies CASSTPPGHTEAFF. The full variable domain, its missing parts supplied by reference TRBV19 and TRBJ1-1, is DGGITQSPKYLFRKEGQNVTLSCEQNLNHDAMYWYRQDPGQGLRLIYYSQIVNDFQKGDIAEGYSVSREKKESFPLTVTSAQKNPTAFYLCASSTPPGHTEAFFGQGTRLTVV.

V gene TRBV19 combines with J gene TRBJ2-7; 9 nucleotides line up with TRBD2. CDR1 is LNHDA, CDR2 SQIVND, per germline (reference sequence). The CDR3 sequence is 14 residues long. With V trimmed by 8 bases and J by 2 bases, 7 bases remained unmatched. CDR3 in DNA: TGTGCCAGTGGCGGGGGGGGAACCCCCTACGAGCAGTACTTC. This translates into CASGGGGTPYEQYF.

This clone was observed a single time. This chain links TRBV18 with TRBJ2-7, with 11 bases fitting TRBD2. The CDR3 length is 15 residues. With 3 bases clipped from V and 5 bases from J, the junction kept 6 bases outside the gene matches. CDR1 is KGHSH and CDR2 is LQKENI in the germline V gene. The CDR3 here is CASSPTSGSSHEQYF. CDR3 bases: TGTGCCAGCTCACCTACTAGCGGGAGCAGCCACGAGCAGTACTTC.

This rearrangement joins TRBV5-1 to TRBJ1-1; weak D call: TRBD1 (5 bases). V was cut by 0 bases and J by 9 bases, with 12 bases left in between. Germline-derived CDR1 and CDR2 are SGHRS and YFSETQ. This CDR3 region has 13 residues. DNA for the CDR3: TGCGCCAGCAGCTTGGTCGGGGGTGAGAAAGCTTTCTTT. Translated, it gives CASSLVGGEKAFF.

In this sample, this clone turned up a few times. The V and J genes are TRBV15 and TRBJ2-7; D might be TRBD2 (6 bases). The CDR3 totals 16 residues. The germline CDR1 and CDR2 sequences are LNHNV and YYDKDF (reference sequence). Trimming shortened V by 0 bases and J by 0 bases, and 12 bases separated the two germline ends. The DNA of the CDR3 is TGTGCCACCAGCAGAGATCTTCCCGGGAGCTCCTACGAGCAGTACTTC. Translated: CATSRDLPGSSYEQYF. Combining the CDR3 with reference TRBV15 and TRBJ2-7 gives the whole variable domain DAMVIQNPRYQVTQFGKPVTLSCSQTLNHNVMYWYQQKSSQAPKLLFHYYDKDFNNEADTPDNFQSRRPNTSFCFLDIRSPGLGDTAMYLCATSRDLPGSSYEQYFGPGTRLTVT.

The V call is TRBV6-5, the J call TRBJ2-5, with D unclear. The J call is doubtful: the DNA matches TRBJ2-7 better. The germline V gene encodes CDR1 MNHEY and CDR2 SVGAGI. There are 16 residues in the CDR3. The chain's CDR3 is CASSYSSMTALYEQYF. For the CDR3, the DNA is TGTGCCAGCAGTTACTCGAGTATGACTGCCTTGTACGAGCAGTACTTC.

CDR3: CASSPAGGLLLSTDTQYF. DNA for the CDR3: TGTGCCAGCTCACCAGCTGGGGGACTCCTCCTAAGCACAGATACGCAGTATTTT. The V gene is TRBV18, the J gene TRBJ2-3; tentative D call: TRBD2 (6 bases). Germline V gene sequence: CDR1 KGHSH, CDR2 LQKENI. Trimming took off 2 bases at V and 0 bases at J, with 18 bases between the two ends. CDR3 length: 18 residues.

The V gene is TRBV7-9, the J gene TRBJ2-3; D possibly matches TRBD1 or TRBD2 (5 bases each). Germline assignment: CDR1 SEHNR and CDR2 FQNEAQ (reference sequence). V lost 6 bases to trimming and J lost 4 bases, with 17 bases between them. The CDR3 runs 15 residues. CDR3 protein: CASSNAGRDADTQYF. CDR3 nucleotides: TGTGCCAGCAGTAACGCGGGCAGGGACGCAGATACGCAGTATTTT.

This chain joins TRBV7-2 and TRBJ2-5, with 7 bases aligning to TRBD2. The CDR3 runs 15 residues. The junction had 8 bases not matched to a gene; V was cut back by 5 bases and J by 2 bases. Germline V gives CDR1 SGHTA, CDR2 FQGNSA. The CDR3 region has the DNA TGTGCCAGCAGCCAAGCCAGCGGGACTCAAGAGACCCAGTACTTC. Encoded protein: CASSQASGTQETQYF. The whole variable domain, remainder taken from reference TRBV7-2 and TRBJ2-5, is GAGVSQSPSNKVTEKGKDVELRCDPISGHTALYWYRQSLGQGLEFLIYFQGNSAPDKSGLPSDRFSAERTGGSVSTLTIQRTQQEDSAVYLCASSQASGTQETQYFGPGTRLLVL.

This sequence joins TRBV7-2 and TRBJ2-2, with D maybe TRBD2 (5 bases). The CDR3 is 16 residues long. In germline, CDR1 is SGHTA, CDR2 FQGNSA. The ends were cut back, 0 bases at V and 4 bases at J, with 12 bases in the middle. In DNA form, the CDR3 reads TGTGCCAGCAGCTTAGCGGTCTCGGGGAGCACCGGGGAGCTGTTTTTT. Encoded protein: CASSLAVSGSTGELFF.